The 26 T cell receptor beta chains in this list originate from one sample, sequenced in a study of T cells in Graves' hyperthyroidism and ophthalmopathy. The TCR beta CDR3 regions underwent amplification using RNA transcripts as the source. First-round RT-PCR with HTBI primers amplified the TCR CDR3 region. In TCRdb, the multiplex PCR reads were re-called with MiXCR into one record per CDR3 protein. Seen here are approximately 410,000 distinct CDR3 sequences, roughly an eighth observed once, and the top ten hold roughly 4.8%. What was sequenced was blood. These receptors originate from a woman younger than 35 with Graves' hyperthyroidism.

This chain connects TRBV29-1 to TRBJ2-6, with D unresolved. The germline V gene encodes CDR1 SQVTM and CDR2 ANQGSEA. V lost 4 bases, J lost 2 bases, and 15 bases lay in between. The CDR3 spans 16 residues. The CDR3 sequence is CSVVLYGSTGANVLTF. Written as DNA, the CDR3 is TGCAGCGTTGTTTTATATGGGTCTACTGGGGCCAACGTCCTGACTTTC.

This clonotype was observed at least ten times. The gene calls are TRBV7-2 and TRBJ2-5; no reliable D call. Trimming shortened V by 5 bases and J by 4 bases, and 17 bases separated the two germline ends. The CDR3 consists of 15 residues. Germline lookup yields CDR1 SGHTA and CDR2 FQGNSA. DNA for the CDR3: TGTGCCAGCAGCCGGGTCCGTTCTTGGGGAGAGACCCAGTACTTC. Its protein product is CASSRVRSWGETQYF.

This clonotype was found a few times. The chain is built from TRBV3-1 and TRBJ2-2, with TRBD1 as a possible D gene (5 bases). CDR1 is LGHDT, CDR2 YNNKEL, per germline (reference sequence). V dropped 2 bases and J dropped 0 bases, with 7 bases sitting between them. This CDR3 is 15 amino acids long. The CDR3 region has the DNA TGTGCCAGCAGCCAATTGACAGCGAACACCGGGGAGCTGTTTTTT. Translating gives CASSQLTANTGELFF.

This clonotype was counted at least ten times. V usage is TRBV5-6 and J usage is TRBJ2-7; 10 bases are shared with TRBD1. From germline, CDR1 is SGHDT and CDR2 YYEEEE. Trimming removed 0 bases from V and 5 bases from J; junction bases left unmatched: 8. The CDR3 length is 16 residues. This CDR3 is CASSLDPTGGDNEQYF. The CDR3 nucleotides read TGTGCCAGCAGCTTGGACCCGACAGGGGGCGACAACGAGCAGTACTTC.

This rearrangement joins TRBV7-9 to TRBJ2-7; TRBD2 matches at 7 bases. This CDR3 has 12 amino acids. Per the germline V gene, CDR1 is SEHNR and CDR2 is FQNEAQ (reference sequence). V shed 3 bases and J 6 bases; nucleotides not matched to a gene: 2. CDR3 coding DNA: TGTGCCAGCAGCTTCGGCGGGGGCGAGCAGTACTTC. This encodes CASSFGGGEQYF.

This clonotype was picked up many times. V and J are TRBV7-9 and TRBJ2-3, with TRBD1 identical over 7 bases. The CDR3 is made up of 16 amino acids. Looked up from germline, CDR1 is SEHNR and CDR2 is FQNEAQ (reference sequence). V was pared by 5 bases and J by 0 bases, with 8 bases of the junction left unmatched. CDR3 sequence: CASSTPGQWSTDTQYF. CDR3 bases: TGTGCCAGCAGCACTCCGGGACAGTGGAGCACAGATACGCAGTATTTT. The entire variable domain, with the rest obtained from reference TRBV7-9 and TRBJ2-3, is as follows: DTGVSQNPRHKITKRGQNVTFRCDPISEHNRLYWYRQTLGQGPEFLTYFQNEAQLEKSRLLSDRFSAERPKGSFSTLEIQRTEQGDSAMYLCASSTPGQWSTDTQYFGPGTRLTVL.

This clonotype was seen once. The chain joins TRBV9 to TRBJ2-2; 13 bases match TRBD2. Trimming cost V 3 bases and J 2 bases; bases outside gene matches: 4. The CDR3 spans 17 residues. Germline CDR1 reads SGDLS; CDR2 reads YYNGEE. CDR3 protein: CASSGGGLAGNTGELFF. DNA of the CDR3: TGTGCCAGCAGCGGGGGGGGACTAGCGGGAAACACCGGGGAGCTGTTTTTT.

This clonotype came up many times. CDR3 sequence: CASSLSTPGKEEKTDTQYF. CDR3 nucleotide sequence: TGTGCCAGCAGTTTATCCACCCCGGGAAAGGAAGAAAAAACAGATACGCAGTATTTT. The chain carries TRBV28 and TRBJ2-3; perhaps TRBD2 as D (5 bases). The germline V and J ends were trimmed by 1 base and 3 bases, with 23 bases remaining between them. The germline V gene has CDR1 MDHEN and CDR2 SYDVKM. The length of the CDR3 is 19 residues.

There are many counts of this clonotype. As DNA, the CDR3 is TGTGCCAGCAGTTTGGGACTCAACAACTATGGCTACACCTTC. It encodes CASSLGLNNYGYTF. The genes are TRBV27 and TRBJ1-2; D might be TRBD1 (5 bases). Germline CDR1 reads MNHEY; CDR2 reads SMNVEV (reference sequence). CDR3 length: 14 residues. The V and J ends lost 3 bases and 2 bases respectively, with 10 bases between them.

This clonotype was seen at least ten times. The gene calls are TRBV13 and TRBJ1-1, with a weak D call TRBD1 (6 bases). V was trimmed by 5 bases and J by 0 bases, leaving 10 bases between them. CDR3 length: 14 amino acids. Germline lookup yields CDR1 PRHDT and CDR2 FYEKMQ (reference sequence). CDR3 sequence reads: CASSAGTMNTEAFF. CDR3 DNA: TGTGCCAGCAGCGCGGGGACAATGAACACTGAAGCTTTCTTT. Full variable domain (rest looked up from reference TRBV13 and TRBJ1-1): AAGVIQSPRHLIKEKRETATLKCYPIPRHDTVYWYQQGPGQDPQFLISFYEKMQSDKGSIPDRFSAQQFSDYHSELNMSSLELGDSALYFCASSAGTMNTEAFFGQGTRLTVV.

This clonotype was seen at least ten times. J is TRBJ2-1 and V is TRBV20-1, with D perhaps given as TRBD1 or TRBD2 (5 bases each). Per germline, CDR1 DFQATT and CDR2 SNEGSKA (reference sequence). The CDR3 runs 16 residues. The ends were cut back, 0 bases at V and 1 base at J, with 13 bases in the middle. The CDR3 nucleotides read TGCAGTGCTAGAGATGAGGGGATGCCTTCCTACAATGAGCAGTTCTTC. Translation: CSARDEGMPSYNEQFF.

This clonotype was recorded at least ten times. This chain joins TRBV6-1 and TRBJ2-5; a possible D gene is TRBD2 (6 bases). V lost 6 bases and J 5 bases, leaving 16 bases between the germline ends. CDR1 is MNHNS, CDR2 SASEGT, per germline. The CDR3 has 14 residues. CDR3 sequence: CASSSGLLWETQYF. The CDR3 DNA is TGTGCCAGCAGCTCCGGACTATTGTGGGAGACCCAGTACTTC.

This clonotype turned up a few times. V is TRBV9 and J is TRBJ2-1; the D gene is possibly TRBD2 (5 bases). V lost 0 bases, J lost 4 bases, and 11 bases lay in between. Germline CDR1 SGDLS, CDR2 YYNGEE. CDR3 length: 15 amino acids. Here the CDR3 DNA reads TGTGCCAGCAGCGTAGAACCTAGCAGATACAATGAGCAGTTCTTC. It specifies CASSVEPSRYNEQFF.

This chain joins TRBV28 and TRBJ2-1, with 9 bases fitting TRBD2. The CDR3 sequence is 20 residues long. Per the germline V gene, CDR1 is MDHEN and CDR2 is SYDVKM. The ends lost 1 base at V and 2 bases at J; junction bases unmatched: 15. The CDR3: CASSLYPVESGRNTYNEQFF. CDR3 DNA: TGTGCCAGCAGTTTATATCCGGTGGAGAGCGGGAGGAACACCTACAATGAGCAGTTCTTC.

The V gene is TRBV11-2, the J gene TRBJ2-5; TRBD1 is a possible D gene (6 bases). The CDR3 is made up of 15 amino acids. CDR1 and CDR2 from the germline V gene are SGHAT and FQNNGV. The V end was cut by 2 bases, the J end by 5 bases, with 15 bases between. CDR3 bases: TGTGCCAGCAGCTTAATCGACAGGCCAAGCGAGACCCAGTACTTC. Encoded protein: CASSLIDRPSETQYF.

This clonotype was observed at least ten times. The J gene is TRBJ2-7, the V gene TRBV11-1; TRBD1 might be the D (5 bases). The CDR3 runs 14 residues. Germline assignment: CDR1 SGHAT and CDR2 FQDESV (reference sequence). With 0 bases removed from V and 4 bases from J, the gap between germline ends came to 10 bases. CDR3 nucleotides: TGTGCCAGCAGCTTAGCGGTGGCAGGGTACGAGCAGTACTTC. As protein: CASSLAVAGYEQYF.

About this clonotype itself: This sequence may be a read error, since a much larger clone differs from it by one base. This chain uses TRBV12-3 or TRBV12-4 with TRBJ2-7, with 8 positions matching TRBD2. The CDR3 loop spans 17 amino acids. CDR3 in amino acids: CASSFLGAGTRVYGQYF. The CDR3 nucleotides are TGTGCCAGCAGTTTTTTGGGCGCAGGGACTAGGGTCTACGGGCAGTACTTC.

In this sample, this clonotype turned up a few times. V and J are TRBV9 and TRBJ2-7; maybe TRBD2 (6 bases). The V gene's germline CDR1 is SGDLS and CDR2 YYNGEE. The CDR3 is made up of 14 amino acids. The V end lost 0 bases, the J end lost 1 base, and 8 bases lay between the germline ends. The CDR3 bases are TGTGCCAGCAGCGTAGATGCGGGGTCCTACGAGCAGTACTTC. Translation: CASSVDAGSYEQYF.

This clonotype has a handful of counts. The chain employs TRBV5-6 and TRBJ2-3; D tentatively reads TRBD1 or TRBD2 (5 bases each). CDR1 and CDR2 from the germline V gene are SGHDT and YYEEEE. The CDR3 length is 13 residues. The DNA for the CDR3 is TGTGCGGGGCAGGCCGGGATTACAGATACGCAGTATTTT. Protein sequence: CAGQAGITDTQYF.

This clonotype has a count of ten or more. The V and J genes are TRBV6-1 and TRBJ1-1; D gene ambiguous. This CDR3 spans 13 amino acids. CDR1 is MNHNS and CDR2 is SASEGT in the germline V gene. Trimming pared 1 base from V and 11 bases from J, leaving 14 bases between. The CDR3: CASSEVGEGAAFF. In nucleotides, the CDR3 is TGTGCCAGCAGTGAAGTTGGGGAAGGTGCGGCTTTCTTT.

This clonotype was seen at least ten times. The chain couples TRBV2 to TRBJ1-1; D uncertain. The CDR3 runs 13 residues. V was trimmed by 4 bases and J by 1 base, leaving 7 bases between them. Germline-derived CDR1 and CDR2 are SNHLY and FYNNEI. CDR3 region: CASSVAGNTEAFF. The CDR3 DNA follows: TGTGCCAGCAGTGTGGCCGGGAACACTGAAGCTTTCTTT.

The table lists this clonotype with many counts. J is TRBJ2-3 and V is TRBV20-1; D gene ambiguous. Germline V gives CDR1 DFQATT, CDR2 SNEGSKA (reference sequence). V dropped 0 bases and J dropped 2 bases, with 15 bases sitting between them. This CDR3 contains 16 residues. The CDR3 spells CSARDLYESFTDTQYF. For the CDR3, the DNA is TGCAGTGCTAGAGATTTATACGAGTCCTTCACAGATACGCAGTATTTT.

This clonotype turned up a few times. The J gene is TRBJ2-3, the V gene TRBV6-2 or TRBV6-3, with TRBD1 matching over 7 bases. Germline lookup yields CDR1 MNHEY and CDR2 SVGEGT. Trimming cost V 6 bases and J 0 bases; bases outside gene matches: 6. The CDR3 is 15 amino acids. DNA of the CDR3: TGTGCCAGCAGCCAAACAGGGGCGAGCACAGATACGCAGTATTTT. Translated: CASSQTGASTDTQYF.

This clonotype was found many times. Written as DNA, the CDR3 is TGTGCCAGCAGACTCTCGGGAGGTGGCTACACCTTC. Encoded protein: CASRLSGGGYTF. The chain joins TRBV12-3 or TRBV12-4 to TRBJ1-2; D call uncertain. V was trimmed by 6 bases and J by 7 bases, leaving 12 bases between them. The CDR3 contains 12 residues.

This clonotype was recorded at least ten times. The chain couples TRBV4-3 to TRBJ2-3; D may correspond to TRBD1 or TRBD2 (7 bases each). Germline assignment: CDR1 LGHNA and CDR2 YSLEER. The V gene lost 0 bases and the J gene lost 7 bases, with 23 bases spanning the gap. The CDR3 sequence is 18 residues long. For the CDR3, the DNA is TGCGCCAGCAGCCAAGATCCAGGGGGGGGACTAATCGGCAATACGCAGTATTTT. Its translation is CASSQDPGGGLIGNTQYF.

Many counts were recorded for this clonotype. CDR3 region: CASSYGSEYEQYF. In DNA, the CDR3 is TGTGCCAGCAGTTATGGGAGCGAGTACGAGCAGTACTTC. The chain links TRBV6-2 or TRBV6-3 to TRBJ2-7; a weak D match, TRBD2 (5 bases). Trimming shortened V by 3 bases and J by 4 bases, and 10 bases separated the two germline ends. CDR3 length equals 13 residues. Germline V gives CDR1 MNHEY, CDR2 SVGEGT.